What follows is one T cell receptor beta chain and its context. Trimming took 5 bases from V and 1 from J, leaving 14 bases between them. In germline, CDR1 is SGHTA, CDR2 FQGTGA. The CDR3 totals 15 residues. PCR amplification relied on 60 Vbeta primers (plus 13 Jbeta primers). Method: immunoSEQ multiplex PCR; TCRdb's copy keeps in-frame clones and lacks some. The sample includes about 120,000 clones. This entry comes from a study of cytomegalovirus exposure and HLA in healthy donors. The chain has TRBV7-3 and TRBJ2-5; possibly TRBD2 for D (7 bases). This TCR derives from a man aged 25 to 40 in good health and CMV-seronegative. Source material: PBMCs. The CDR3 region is CASSLLGGVQETQYF. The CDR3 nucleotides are TGTGCCAGCAGCCTCTTAGGGGGGGTCCAAGAGACCCAGTACTTC.